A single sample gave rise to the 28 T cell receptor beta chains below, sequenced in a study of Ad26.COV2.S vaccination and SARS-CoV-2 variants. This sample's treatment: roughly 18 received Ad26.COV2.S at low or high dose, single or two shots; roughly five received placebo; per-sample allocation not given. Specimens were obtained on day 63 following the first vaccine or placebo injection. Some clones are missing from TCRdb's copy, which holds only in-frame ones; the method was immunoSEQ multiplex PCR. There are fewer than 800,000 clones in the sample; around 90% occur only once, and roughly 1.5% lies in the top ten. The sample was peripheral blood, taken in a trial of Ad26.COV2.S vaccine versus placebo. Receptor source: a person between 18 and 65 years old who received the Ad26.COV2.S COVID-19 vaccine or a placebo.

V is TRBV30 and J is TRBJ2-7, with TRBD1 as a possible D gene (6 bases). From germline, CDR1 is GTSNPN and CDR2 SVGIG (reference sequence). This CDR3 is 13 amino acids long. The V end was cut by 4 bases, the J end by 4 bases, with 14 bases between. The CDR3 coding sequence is TGTGCCTGGAAGAGGGCAGGGGTATACGAGCAGTACTTC. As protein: CAWKRAGVYEQYF.

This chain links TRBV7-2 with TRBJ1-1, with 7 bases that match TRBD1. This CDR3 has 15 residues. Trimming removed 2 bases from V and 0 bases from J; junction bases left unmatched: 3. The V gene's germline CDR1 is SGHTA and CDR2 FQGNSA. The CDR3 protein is CASSLQGELNTEAFF. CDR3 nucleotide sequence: TGTGCCAGCAGCTTACAGGGGGAATTGAACACTGAAGCTTTCTTT.

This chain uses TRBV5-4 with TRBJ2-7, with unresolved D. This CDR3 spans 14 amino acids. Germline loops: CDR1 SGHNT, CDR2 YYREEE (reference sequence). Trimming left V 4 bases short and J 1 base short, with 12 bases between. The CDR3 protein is CASSRQDGSYEQYF. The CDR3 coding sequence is TGTGCCAGCAGCCGGCAGGACGGATCCTACGAGCAGTACTTC.

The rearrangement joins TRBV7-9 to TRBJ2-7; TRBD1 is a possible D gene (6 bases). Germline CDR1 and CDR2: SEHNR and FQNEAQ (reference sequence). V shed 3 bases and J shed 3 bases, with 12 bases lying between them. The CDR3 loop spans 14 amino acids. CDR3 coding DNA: TGTGCCAGCAGCTTTGGCGACAGGCGCTACGAGCAGTACTTC. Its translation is CASSFGDRRYEQYF.

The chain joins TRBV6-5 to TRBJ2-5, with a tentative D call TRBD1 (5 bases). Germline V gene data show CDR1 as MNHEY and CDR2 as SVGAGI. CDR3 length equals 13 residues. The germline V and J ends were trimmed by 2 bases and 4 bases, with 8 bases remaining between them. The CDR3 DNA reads TGTGCCAGCAGTTACAGCAGGGTAGAGACCCAGTACTTC. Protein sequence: CASSYSRVETQYF.

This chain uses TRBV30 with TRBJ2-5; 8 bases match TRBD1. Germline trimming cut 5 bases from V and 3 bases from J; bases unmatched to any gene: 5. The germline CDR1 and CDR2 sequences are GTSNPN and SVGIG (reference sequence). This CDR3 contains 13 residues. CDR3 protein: CAWGQGGKETQYF. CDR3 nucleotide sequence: TGTGCCTGGGGACAGGGCGGTAAAGAGACCCAGTACTTC.

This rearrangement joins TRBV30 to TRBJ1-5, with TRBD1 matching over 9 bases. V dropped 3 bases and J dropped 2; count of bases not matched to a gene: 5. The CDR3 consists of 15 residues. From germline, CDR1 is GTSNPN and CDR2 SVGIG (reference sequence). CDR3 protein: CAWSTGGAGNQPQHF. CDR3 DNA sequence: TGTGCCTGGAGCACAGGGGGCGCGGGCAATCAGCCCCAGCATTTT.

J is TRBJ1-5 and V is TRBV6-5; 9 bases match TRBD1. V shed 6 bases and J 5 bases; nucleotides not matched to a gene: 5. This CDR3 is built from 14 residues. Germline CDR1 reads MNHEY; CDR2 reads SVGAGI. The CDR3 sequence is CASRGTGRDQPQHF. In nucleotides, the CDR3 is TGTGCCAGCAGGGGGACAGGGAGGGATCAGCCCCAGCATTTT.

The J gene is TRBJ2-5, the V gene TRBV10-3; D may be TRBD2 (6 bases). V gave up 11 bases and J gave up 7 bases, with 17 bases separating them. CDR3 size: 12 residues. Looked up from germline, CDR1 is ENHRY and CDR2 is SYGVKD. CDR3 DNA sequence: TGTGCCTCCTCTGGAGGGGTTCCGACCCAGTACTTC. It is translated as CASSGGVPTQYF.

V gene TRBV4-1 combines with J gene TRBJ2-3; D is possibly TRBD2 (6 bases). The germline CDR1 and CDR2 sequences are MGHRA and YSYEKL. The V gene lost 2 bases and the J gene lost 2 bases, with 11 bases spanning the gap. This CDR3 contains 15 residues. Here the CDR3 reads CASSQQLADTDTQYF. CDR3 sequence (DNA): TGCGCCAGCAGCCAACAACTAGCAGACACAGATACGCAGTATTTT.

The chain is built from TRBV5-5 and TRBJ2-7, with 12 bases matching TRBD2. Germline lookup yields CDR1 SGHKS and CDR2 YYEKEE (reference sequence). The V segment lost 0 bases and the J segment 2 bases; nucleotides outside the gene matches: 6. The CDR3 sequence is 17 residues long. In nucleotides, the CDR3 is TGTGCCAGCAGCTTGGGGCTAGCGGGAGGGTCCGCCTACGAGCAGTACTTC. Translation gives CASSLGLAGGSAYEQYF.

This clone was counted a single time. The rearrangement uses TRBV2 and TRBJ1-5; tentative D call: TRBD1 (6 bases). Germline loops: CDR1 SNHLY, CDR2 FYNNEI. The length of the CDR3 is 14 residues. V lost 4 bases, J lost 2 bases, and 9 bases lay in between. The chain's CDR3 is CASSVGARNQPQHF. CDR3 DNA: TGTGCCAGCAGTGTGGGGGCGCGCAATCAGCCCCAGCATTTT.

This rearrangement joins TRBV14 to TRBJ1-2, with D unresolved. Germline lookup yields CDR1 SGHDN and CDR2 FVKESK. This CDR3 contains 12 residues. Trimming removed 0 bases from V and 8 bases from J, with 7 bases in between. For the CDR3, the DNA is TGTGCCAGCAGCCAAGATCGGCAGGGCTACACCTTC. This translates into CASSQDRQGYTF.

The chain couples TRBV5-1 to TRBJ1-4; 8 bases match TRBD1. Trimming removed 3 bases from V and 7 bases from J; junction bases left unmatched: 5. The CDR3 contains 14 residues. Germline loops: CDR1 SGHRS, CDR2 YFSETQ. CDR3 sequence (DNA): TGCGCCAGCAGCTCGCTCGGGACAGGTGAAAAACTGTTTTTT. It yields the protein CASSSLGTGEKLFF.

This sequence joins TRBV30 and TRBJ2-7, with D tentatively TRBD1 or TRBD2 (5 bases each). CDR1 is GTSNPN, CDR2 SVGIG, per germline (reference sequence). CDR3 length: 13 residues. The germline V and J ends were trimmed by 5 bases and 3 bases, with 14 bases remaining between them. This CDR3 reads CAWATGTGYEQYF. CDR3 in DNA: TGTGCCTGGGCTACCGGGACGGGCTACGAGCAGTACTTC.

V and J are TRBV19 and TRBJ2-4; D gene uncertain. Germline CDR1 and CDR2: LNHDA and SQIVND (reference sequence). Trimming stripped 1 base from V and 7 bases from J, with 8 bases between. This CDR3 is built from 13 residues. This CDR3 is CASSIVSRNIQYF. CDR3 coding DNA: TGTGCCAGTAGTATAGTCTCTCGGAACATTCAGTACTTC.

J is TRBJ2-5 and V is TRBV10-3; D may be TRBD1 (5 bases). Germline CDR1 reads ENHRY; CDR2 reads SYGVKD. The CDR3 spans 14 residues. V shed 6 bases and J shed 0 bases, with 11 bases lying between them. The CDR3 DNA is TGTGCCATCAGGAAGGACATGTACCAAGAGACCCAGTACTTC. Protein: CAIRKDMYQETQYF.

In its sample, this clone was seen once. The CDR3 region is CASSLSGAVEAFF. CDR3 DNA sequence: TGTGCCAGCAGTTTATCCGGGGCAGTTGAAGCTTTCTTT. This chain uses TRBV27 with TRBJ1-1; TRBD1 might be the D (5 bases). With 0 bases removed from V and 7 bases from J, the gap between germline ends came to 9 bases. The CDR3 is made up of 13 amino acids. Looked up from germline, CDR1 is MNHEY and CDR2 is SMNVEV (reference sequence).

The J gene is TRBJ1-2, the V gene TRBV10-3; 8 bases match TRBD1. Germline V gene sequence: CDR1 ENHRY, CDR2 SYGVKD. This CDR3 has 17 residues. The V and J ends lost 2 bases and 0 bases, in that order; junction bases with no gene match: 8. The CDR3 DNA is TGTGCCATCAGTGAGCGCACAGGGGGGGTAGCTAACTATGGCTACACCTTC. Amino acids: CAISERTGGVANYGYTF.

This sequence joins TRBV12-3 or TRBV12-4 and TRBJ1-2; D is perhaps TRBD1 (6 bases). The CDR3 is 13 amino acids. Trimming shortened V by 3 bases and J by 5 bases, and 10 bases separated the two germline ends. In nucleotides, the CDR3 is TGTGCCAGCAGTTTGGGGGCGACATATGGCTACACCTTC. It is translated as CASSLGATYGYTF.

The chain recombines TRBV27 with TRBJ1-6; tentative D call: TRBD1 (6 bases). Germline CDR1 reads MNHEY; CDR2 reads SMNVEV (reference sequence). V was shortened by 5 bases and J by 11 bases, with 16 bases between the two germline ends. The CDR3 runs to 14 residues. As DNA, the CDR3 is TGTGCCAGCAGTCCAGGACAGTCCGGCGCACCCCTCCACTTT. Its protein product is CASSPGQSGAPLHF.

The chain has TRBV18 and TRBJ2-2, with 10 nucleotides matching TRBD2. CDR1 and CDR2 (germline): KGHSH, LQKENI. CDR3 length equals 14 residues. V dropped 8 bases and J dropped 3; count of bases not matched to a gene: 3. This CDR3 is CASRSGRDTGELFF. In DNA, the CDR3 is TGTGCCAGCCGGAGCGGGAGGGACACCGGGGAGCTGTTTTTT.

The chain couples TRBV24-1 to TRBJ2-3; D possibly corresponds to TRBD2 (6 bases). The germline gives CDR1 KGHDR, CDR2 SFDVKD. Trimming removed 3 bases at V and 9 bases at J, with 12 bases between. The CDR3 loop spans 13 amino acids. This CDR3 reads CATSDMTRRTQYF. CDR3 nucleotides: TGTGCCACCAGTGATATGACTAGAAGAACGCAGTATTTT.

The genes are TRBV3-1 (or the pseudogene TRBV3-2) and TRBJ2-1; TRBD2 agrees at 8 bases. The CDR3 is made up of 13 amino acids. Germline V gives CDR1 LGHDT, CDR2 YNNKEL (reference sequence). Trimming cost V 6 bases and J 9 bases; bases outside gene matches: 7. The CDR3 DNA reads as TGTGCCAGCAGACAACTAGCGGTATCTGAGCAGTTCTTC. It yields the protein CASRQLAVSEQFF.

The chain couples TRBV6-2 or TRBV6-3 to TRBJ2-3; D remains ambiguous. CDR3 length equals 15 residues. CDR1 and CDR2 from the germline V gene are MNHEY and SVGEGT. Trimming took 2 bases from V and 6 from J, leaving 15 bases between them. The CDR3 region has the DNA TGTGCCAGCAGTTACACGGACCCCAGTCGGGATACGCAGTATTTT. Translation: CASSYTDPSRDTQYF.

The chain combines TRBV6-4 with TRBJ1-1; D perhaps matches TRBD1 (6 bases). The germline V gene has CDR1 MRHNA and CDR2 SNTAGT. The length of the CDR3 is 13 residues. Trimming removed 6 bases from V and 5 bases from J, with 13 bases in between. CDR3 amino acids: CASSQGLLTEAFF. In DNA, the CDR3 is TGTGCCAGCAGCCAGGGGTTATTGACTGAAGCTTTCTTT.

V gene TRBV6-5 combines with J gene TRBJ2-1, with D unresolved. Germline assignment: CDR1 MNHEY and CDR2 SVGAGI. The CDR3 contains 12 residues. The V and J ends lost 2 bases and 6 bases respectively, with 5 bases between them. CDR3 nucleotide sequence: TGTGCCAGCAGTTACCCTCCCAATGAGCAGTTCTTC. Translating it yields CASSYPPNEQFF.

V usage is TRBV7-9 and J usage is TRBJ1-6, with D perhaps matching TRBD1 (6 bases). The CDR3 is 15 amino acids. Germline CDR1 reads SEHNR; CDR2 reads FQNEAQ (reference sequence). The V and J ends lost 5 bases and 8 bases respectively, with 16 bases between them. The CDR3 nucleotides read TGTGCCAGCAGCCCTGATCGGGGGGCGTATTCACCCCTCCACTTT. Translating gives CASSPDRGAYSPLHF. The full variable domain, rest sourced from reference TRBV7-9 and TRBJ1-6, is DTGVSQNPRHKITKRGQNVTFRCDPISEHNRLYWYRQTLGQGPEFLTYFQNEAQLEKSRLLSDRFSAERPKGSFSTLEIQRTEQGDSAMYLCASSPDRGAYSPLHFGNGTRLTVT.